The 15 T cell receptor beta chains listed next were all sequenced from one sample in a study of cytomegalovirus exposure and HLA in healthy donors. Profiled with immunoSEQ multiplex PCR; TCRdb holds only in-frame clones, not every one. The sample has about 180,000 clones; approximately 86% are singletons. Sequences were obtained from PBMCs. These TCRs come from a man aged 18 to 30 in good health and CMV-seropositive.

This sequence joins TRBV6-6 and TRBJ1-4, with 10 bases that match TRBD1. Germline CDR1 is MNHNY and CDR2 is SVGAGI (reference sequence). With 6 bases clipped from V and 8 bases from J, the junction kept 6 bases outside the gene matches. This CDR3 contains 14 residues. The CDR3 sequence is CASSGQGEYEKLFF. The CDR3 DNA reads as TGTGCCAGCAGCGGACAGGGGGAGTACGAAAAACTGTTTTTT.

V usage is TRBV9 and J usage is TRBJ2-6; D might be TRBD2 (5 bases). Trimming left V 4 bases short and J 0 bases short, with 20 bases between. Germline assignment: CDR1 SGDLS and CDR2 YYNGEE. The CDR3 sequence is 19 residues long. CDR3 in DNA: TGTGCCAGCAGCTTAGAGGCGTCGGGATGGGGCTCTGGGGCCAACGTCCTGACTTTC. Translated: CASSLEASGWGSGANVLTF.

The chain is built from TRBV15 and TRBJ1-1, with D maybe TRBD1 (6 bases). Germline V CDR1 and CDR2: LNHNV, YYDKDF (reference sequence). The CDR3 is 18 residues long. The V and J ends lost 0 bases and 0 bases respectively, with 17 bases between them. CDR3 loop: CATSRDRDTPLMNTEAFF. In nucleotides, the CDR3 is TGTGCCACCAGCAGAGATCGGGACACCCCTCTCATGAACACTGAAGCTTTCTTT.

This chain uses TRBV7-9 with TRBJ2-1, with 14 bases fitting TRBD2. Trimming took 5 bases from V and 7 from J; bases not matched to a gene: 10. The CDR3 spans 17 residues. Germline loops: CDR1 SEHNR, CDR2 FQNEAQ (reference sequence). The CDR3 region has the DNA TGTGCCAGCAGCCTCCCGACTAGCGGGGGGGCTGGGAATGAGCAGTTCTTC. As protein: CASSLPTSGGAGNEQFF.

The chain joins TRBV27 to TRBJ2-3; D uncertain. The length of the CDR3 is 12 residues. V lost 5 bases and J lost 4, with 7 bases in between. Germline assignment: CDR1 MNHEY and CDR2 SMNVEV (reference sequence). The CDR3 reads CASSPRADTQYF. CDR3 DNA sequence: TGTGCCAGCAGTCCCCGAGCAGATACGCAGTATTTT.

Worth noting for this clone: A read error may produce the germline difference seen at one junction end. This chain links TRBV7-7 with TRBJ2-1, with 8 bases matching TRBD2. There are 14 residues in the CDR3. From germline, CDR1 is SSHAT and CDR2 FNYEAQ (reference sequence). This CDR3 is CASSLGGGNSEQFF. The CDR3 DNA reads TGTGCTAGCAGCCTCGGGGGGGGAAATTCTGAGCAGTTCTTC.

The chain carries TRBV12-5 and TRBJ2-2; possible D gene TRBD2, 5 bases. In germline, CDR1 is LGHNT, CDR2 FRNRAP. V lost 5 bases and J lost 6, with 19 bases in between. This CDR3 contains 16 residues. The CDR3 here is CASGPPPGSAAGELFF. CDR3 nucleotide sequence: TGTGCTAGTGGTCCCCCCCCGGGATCCGCGGCCGGGGAGCTGTTTTTT.

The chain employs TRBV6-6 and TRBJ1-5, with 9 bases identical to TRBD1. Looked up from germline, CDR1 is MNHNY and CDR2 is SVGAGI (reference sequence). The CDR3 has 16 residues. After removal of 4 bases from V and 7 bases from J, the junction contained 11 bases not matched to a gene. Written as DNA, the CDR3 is TGTGCCAGCAGTTTTCCGGGACAGGGACTTGGGCAGCCCCAGCATTTT. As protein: CASSFPGQGLGQPQHF.

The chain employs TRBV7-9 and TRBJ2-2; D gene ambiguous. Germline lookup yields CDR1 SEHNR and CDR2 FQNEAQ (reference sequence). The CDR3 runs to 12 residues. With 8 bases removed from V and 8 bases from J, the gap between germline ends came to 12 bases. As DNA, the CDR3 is TGTGCCAGCCGGGTCTCTTGGGGGGAGCTGTTTTTT. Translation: CASRVSWGELFF.

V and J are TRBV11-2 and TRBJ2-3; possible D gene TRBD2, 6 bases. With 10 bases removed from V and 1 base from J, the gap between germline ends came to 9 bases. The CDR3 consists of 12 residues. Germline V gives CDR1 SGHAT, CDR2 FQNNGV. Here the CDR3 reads CATGGGTDTQYF. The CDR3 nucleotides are TGTGCCACCGGCGGGGGCACAGATACGCAGTATTTT.

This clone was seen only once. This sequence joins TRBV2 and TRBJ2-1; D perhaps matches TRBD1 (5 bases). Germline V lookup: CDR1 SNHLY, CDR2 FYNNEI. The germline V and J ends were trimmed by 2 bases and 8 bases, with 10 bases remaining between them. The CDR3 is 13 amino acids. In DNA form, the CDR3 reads TGTGCCAGCAGTGAACGTCCCAGGGATGAGCAGTTCTTC. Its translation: CASSERPRDEQFF.

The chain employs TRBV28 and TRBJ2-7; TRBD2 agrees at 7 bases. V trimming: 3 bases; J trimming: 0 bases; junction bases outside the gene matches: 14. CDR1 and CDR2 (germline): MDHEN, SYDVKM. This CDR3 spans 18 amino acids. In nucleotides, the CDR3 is TGTGCCAGCAGTTTTTCGCTAGCGGTTATAAAGAGCTCCTACGAGCAGTACTTC. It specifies CASSFSLAVIKSSYEQYF.

This CDR3 is CASSLAPPSGGDEQYF. CDR3 nucleotide sequence: TGTGCCAGCAGCTTAGCGCCCCCTAGCGGGGGGGACGAGCAGTACTTC. This chain joins TRBV7-8 and TRBJ2-7; TRBD2 aligns across 12 bases. V lost 0 bases to trimming and J lost 5 bases; unmatched junction nucleotides: 5. CDR3 length equals 16 residues. Germline V gene lookup returns CDR1 SGHVS and CDR2 FQNEAQ.

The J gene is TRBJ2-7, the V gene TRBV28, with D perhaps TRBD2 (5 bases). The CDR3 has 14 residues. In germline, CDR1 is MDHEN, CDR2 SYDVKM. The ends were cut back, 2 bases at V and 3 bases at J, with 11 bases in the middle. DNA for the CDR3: TGTGCCAGCAGTTTAGCCGGGATCGGCTACGAGCAGTACTTC. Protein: CASSLAGIGYEQYF.

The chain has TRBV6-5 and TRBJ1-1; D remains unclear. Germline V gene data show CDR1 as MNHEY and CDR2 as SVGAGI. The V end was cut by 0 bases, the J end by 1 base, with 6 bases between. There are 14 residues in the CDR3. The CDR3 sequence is CASSYSVGNTEAFF. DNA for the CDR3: TGTGCCAGCAGTTACTCGGTCGGGAACACTGAAGCTTTCTTT.